These 9 T cell receptor beta chains were all obtained from the same sample, sequenced in a study of cytomegalovirus exposure and HLA in healthy donors. The PCR ran on 60 Vbeta and 13 Jbeta primers. Clones were sequenced by immunoSEQ multiplex PCR, and TCRdb holds only the in-frame ones, with some missing. The sample carries around 140,000 clones, approximately 72% recorded once. The sample was PBMCs. The receptor source for this set is a woman in her sixties in good health and CMV-seronegative.

The chain links TRBV6-1 to TRBJ1-2, with TRBD1 as a possible D gene (5 bases). V was trimmed by 2 bases and J by 4 bases, leaving 8 bases between them. Germline CDR1 and CDR2: MNHNS and SASEGT. This CDR3 comprises 13 residues. This CDR3 reads CASSEPTAYGYTF. DNA of the CDR3: TGTGCCAGCAGTGAACCGACAGCCTATGGCTACACCTTC.

CDR3 region: CASRAGTGSYEQYF. In nucleotides, the CDR3 is TGTGCCAGTAGAGCCGGGACAGGGTCCTACGAGCAGTACTTC. The chain couples TRBV19 to TRBJ2-7, with 9 nucleotides matching TRBD1. Germline V CDR1 and CDR2: LNHDA, SQIVND (reference sequence). This CDR3 region has 14 residues. V lost 6 bases to trimming and J lost 1 base; unmatched junction nucleotides: 4.

This clone appeared a few times. The chain links TRBV10-3 to TRBJ1-2; TRBD1 agrees at 9 bases. The CDR3 is 14 amino acids. V gave up 0 bases and J gave up 10 bases; unmatched junction bases: 6. Germline loops: CDR1 ENHRY, CDR2 SYGVKD. The CDR3 is CAISESRDRAHYTF. CDR3 nucleotide sequence: TGTGCCATCAGTGAGTCGCGGGACAGGGCGCACTACACCTTC.

The chain joins TRBV23-1 to TRBJ1-2, with D perhaps TRBD1 (5 bases). TRBV23-1 has ORF status, its function being uncertain. The CDR3 has 14 residues. V lost 0 bases and J 8 bases, leaving 13 bases between the germline ends. CDR3 in DNA: TGCGCCAGCAGTCAATCGGGCAGGGCCGACGGCTACACCTTC. Protein: CASSQSGRADGYTF.

This clone is a singleton in its sample. This sequence joins TRBV13 and TRBJ2-7; D is undetermined. Germline CDR1 PRHDT, CDR2 FYEKMQ (reference sequence). The CDR3 consists of 15 residues. V lost 5 bases to trimming and J lost 3 bases, with 17 bases between them. The CDR3 nucleotides are TGTGCCAGCAGCGGGCGTAGGATGGGTGGCTACGAGCAGTACTTC. It encodes CASSGRRMGGYEQYF.

The CDR3 region has the DNA TGCGCCAGCAGCTTGGCCATGGGAGGATCTAGCACAGATACGCAGTATTTT. It translates to CASSLAMGGSSTDTQYF. The chain couples TRBV5-1 to TRBJ2-3; the D gene is possibly TRBD2 (6 bases). Germline CDR1 is SGHRS and CDR2 is YFSETQ. The CDR3 extends over 17 amino acids. The V gene lost 0 bases and the J gene lost 0 bases, with 14 bases spanning the gap.

As for this clone: Other DNA sequences in this sample translate to the same CDR3. The rearrangement uses TRBV7-2 and TRBJ2-2; TRBD1 matches at 8 bases. CDR1 is SGHTA and CDR2 is FQGNSA in the germline V gene. The V gene end was trimmed by 3 bases and the J gene end by 1 base; junction bases not matched to a gene: 4. The CDR3 consists of 16 residues. The CDR3 DNA is TGTGCCAGCAGCTTGGACGGGACAGGGAACACCGGGGAGCTGTTTTTT. This gives the protein CASSLDGTGNTGELFF.

The chain is built from TRBV25-1 and TRBJ1-2, with TRBD1 matching over 10 bases. CDR1 MGHDK and CDR2 SYGVNS come from the germline V gene. The CDR3 totals 18 residues. V gave up 4 bases and J gave up 2 bases; unmatched junction bases: 13. The CDR3 region has the DNA TGTGCCAGCAGTGGCCAAGGACAGGGGGGGCCAGTGAACTATGGCTACACCTTC. Its translation is CASSGQGQGGPVNYGYTF.

V and J are TRBV9 and TRBJ1-6; D is ambiguous. The CDR3 totals 14 residues. From germline, CDR1 is SGDLS and CDR2 YYNGEE. Trimming cost V 0 bases and J 8 bases, with 9 bases left between them. CDR3 loop: CASSVVGRDSPLHF. The CDR3 region has the DNA TGTGCCAGCAGCGTAGTGGGGAGAGATTCACCCCTCCACTTT. The full variable domain, its missing parts supplied by reference TRBV9 and TRBJ1-6, is DSGVTQTPKHLITATGQRVTLRCSPRSGDLSVYWYQQSLDQGLQFLIQYYNGEERAKGNILERFSAQQFPDLHSELNLSSLELGDSALYFCASSVVGRDSPLHFGNGTRLTVT.